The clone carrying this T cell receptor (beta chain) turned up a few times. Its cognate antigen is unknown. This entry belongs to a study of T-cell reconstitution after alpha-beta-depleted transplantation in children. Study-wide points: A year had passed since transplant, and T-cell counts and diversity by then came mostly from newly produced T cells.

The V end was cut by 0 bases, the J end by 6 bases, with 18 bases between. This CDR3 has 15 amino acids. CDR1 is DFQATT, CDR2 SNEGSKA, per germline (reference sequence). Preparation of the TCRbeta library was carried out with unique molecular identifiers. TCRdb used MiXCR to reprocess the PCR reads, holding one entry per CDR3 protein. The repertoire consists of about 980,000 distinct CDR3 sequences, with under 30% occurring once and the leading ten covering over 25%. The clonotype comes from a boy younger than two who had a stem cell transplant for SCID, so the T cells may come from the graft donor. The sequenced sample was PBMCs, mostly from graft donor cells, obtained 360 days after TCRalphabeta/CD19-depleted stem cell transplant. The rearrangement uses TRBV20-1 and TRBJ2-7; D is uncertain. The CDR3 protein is CSARDPDPQKAEQYF. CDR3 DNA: TGCAGTGCTAGAGATCCCGATCCTCAAAAGGCCGAGCAGTACTTC.